This T cell receptor (beta chain) emerged from a study of CD8 T cells in Susac syndrome. General study findings and limits: Clonal expansion of CD8+ cells in Susac peaked in TEMRA cells (and in active patients).

A quantity of roughly 0.5 to 1 ug RNA underwent reverse transcription using random hexamers. A multiplex approach, immunoSEQ multiplex PCR, amplified TCR beta CDR3 across 54 Vbeta and 13 Jbeta. MiXCR was run by TCRdb on the immunoSEQ multiplex PCR reads, yielding one entry per CDR3 protein. The sample holds 120,000 or so distinct CDR3 sequences; over 85% are singletons and the top ten take approximately 0.2%. The table lists this clonotype with a count of one. Its antigen remains unidentified. The receptor was derived from a human donor with Susac syndrome. The sample consisted of CD8+ T cells from PBMCs.

The CDR3, as DNA: TGTGCCAGCAGGACAGGCGGGAACGAGCAGTACTTC. Its protein is CASRTGGNEQYF. The chain uses TRBV6-1 and TRBJ2-7; TRBD1 or TRBD2 may be the D gene (6 bases each). V lost 6 bases and J lost 5, with 11 bases in between. Germline assignment: CDR1 MNHNS and CDR2 SASEGT. The CDR3 is made up of 12 amino acids.